This TCR beta chain was profiled in a study of cytomegalovirus exposure and HLA in healthy donors. Study in general: It was reported in a later analysis that the 90 to 150 validation repertoires used the same platform as the 666 first-cohort repertoires.

The repertoire was sequenced with immunoSEQ multiplex PCR; TCRdb's copy has only in-frame clones and lacks some. This sample has 150,000 to 200,000 clones, with roughly nine tenths found just once. The donors were members of the roughly 120-subject validation cohort (separate from the roughly 670-subject first cohort). The sample taken for sequencing was PBMCs. This TCR came from a young woman in good health and CMV-seropositive.

CDR3: CASSERASGSTDTQYF. CDR3 DNA sequence: TGTGCCAGCAGCGAACGGGCTAGCGGGAGCACAGATACGCAGTATTTT. The chain links TRBV7-3 to TRBJ2-3, with 8 bases identical to TRBD2. Per germline, CDR1 SGHTA and CDR2 FQGTGA. The CDR3 spans 16 residues. V trimming: 5 bases; J trimming: 0 bases; junction bases outside the gene matches: 7.